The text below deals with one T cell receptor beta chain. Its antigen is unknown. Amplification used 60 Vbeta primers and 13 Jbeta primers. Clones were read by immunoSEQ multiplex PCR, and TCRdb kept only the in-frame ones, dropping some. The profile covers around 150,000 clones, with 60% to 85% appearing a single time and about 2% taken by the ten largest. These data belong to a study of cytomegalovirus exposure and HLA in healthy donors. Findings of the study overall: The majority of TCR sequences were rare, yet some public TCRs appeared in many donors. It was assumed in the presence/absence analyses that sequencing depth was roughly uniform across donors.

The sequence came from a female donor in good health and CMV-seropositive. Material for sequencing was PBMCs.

Written as DNA, the CDR3 is TGTGCCAGCAGTTACCAGGGGGCCTCCTACGAGCAGTACTTC. Residues: CASSYQGASYEQYF. The chain combines TRBV6-5 with TRBJ2-7; 8 bases fit TRBD1. CDR3 length: 14 residues. Unmatched junction bases numbered 0, after V lost 2 bases and J lost 0 bases. CDR1 is MNHEY, CDR2 SVGAGI, per germline.